This record covers a single T cell receptor beta chain. The trim removed 5 bases at V and 6 bases at J, leaving 9 bases unmatched. Germline V CDR1 and CDR2: ENHRY, SYGVKD. The CDR3 loop spans 17 amino acids. The record originates from a study of identical twins. MiXCR, run by TCRdb on the 5' RACE reads, gives a single entry per CDR3 protein. The table lists 450,000 or so distinct CDR3 sequences, roughly 26% of them singletons. This sample was shared with a second study, whose subject was T cells expressing NK-cell markers. That investigation notes: The sorts in several experiments were restricted to alpha-beta TCR T cells by an anti-gamma-delta TCR antibody. Expanded clones of NKG2C+ T cells had an unclear HCMV specificity.

The receptor was isolated from a woman under 30 in good health. Sequences were obtained from CD4+ T cells sorted from blood. This chain connects TRBV10-3 to TRBJ2-1, with TRBD2 identical over 14 bases. CDR3 residues: CAISPGTSGGRGNEQFF. The CDR3 DNA reads as TGTGCCATCAGTCCCGGGACTAGCGGGGGCCGGGGCAATGAGCAGTTCTTC.